This T cell receptor (beta chain) was identified during a study of blood T cell repertoires in COVID-19 (dated by TCRdb to about 2020). The study in broad terms: Samples from collaborators originated in the United States, Italy and Spain and spanned both the acute and convalescent phases of COVID-19. The repertoires were made available in a free public database intended to serve as a resource for research on the immune response to SARS-CoV-2. Subjects who had been exposed to COVID-19, were actively infected with it, or had recovered from it provided the deeply sampled blood TCRbeta repertoires that made up the dataset. Nearly every sample came with metadata listing a de-identified subject ID, COVID-19 status, age in years and sex. Where available, HLA class I and class II types were taken from metadata supplied by the sample provider and were not determined by assay-based typing. The prospective study material was composed of cDNA or gDNA derived from T cells, B-cell-depleted T cells, or PBMCs. Samples came from the ongoing ImmuneRACE study (first 160 participants) plus 1,254 subjects from 6 global collaborators. The full study reports these points: How much clinical and demographic metadata was included differed by source and by participant, and the metadata was provided uncurated.

TCRbeta CDR3 regions were amplified from genomic DNA by means of the immunoSEQ Assay, a bias-controlled multiplex PCR. The authors processed their data as follows. Nucleated cell counts per sample were estimated from amplification of reference gene primers within the assay. To quantify the absolute abundance of each unique TCRbeta CDR3 rearrangement, sequence reads were collapsed and filtered. For each sample, productive Simpson clonality was calculated as the square root of Simpson's diversity index over productive rearrangements. TCRdb obtained this table from immuneACCESS and retained in-frame rearrangements with V and J assigned. These tables miss some clones; where compared with another copy, unresolved V genes account for less than half of the shortfall, and the remainder is unexplained. V and J calls and clone size follow that table, whereas D and trimming were derived from the DNA. This sample is represented by about 180,000 clones; approximately 85% of them were singletons. The ten most abundant clones make up about a tenth of the sample.

Whole blood was collected in K2EDTA tubes by collaborating institutions according to the institutions' own protocols. For TCRbeta analysis, collaborator samples were shipped as frozen whole blood, as isolated PBMCs, or as DNA extracted from either sample type. Reading the germline V gene gives CDR1 LGHNT and CDR2 FRNRAP. At the junction V is shortened by 2 bases and J by 6 bases, with 8 bases in between. The CDR3, cysteine through phenylalanine, is 13 amino acids long. The CDR3 DNA has 39 bases and is translated from base 1. In the case of this clone: Its binding antigen is unknown. No base quality values were provided; no much bigger clone lies one nucleotide off.

The sample was peripheral blood. The V gene is TRBV12-5 and the J gene is TRBJ2-1; no confident D gene assignment can be made. This clonotype was obtained from a human donor with active or convalescent COVID-19. The donor label of this sample is uncertain. The CDR3 has the sequence CASGLNWSNEQFF. The DNA sequence reads TGTGCTAGTGGTTTGAATTGGAGCAATGAGCAGTTCTTC.